This T cell receptor beta chain is drawn from a study of shared T cell receptors in the human thymus. This clone was observed once. Clones were sequenced by immunoSEQ multiplex PCR, and TCRdb holds only the in-frame ones, with some missing. Of about 660,000 clones listed, roughly 86% are singletons. This CDR3 spans 17 amino acids. Trimming removed 1 base from V and 5 bases from J; junction bases left unmatched: 10. CDR1 and CDR2 (germline): SGHNT, YYREEE (reference sequence). These data were also reused for a study on human thymus T cells. Turning to that study: Corrective surgery for congenital heart defects was being performed on the healthy Finnish infants who served as donors. The source of the thymus tissue was resections taken during corrective heart surgery. Gene usage for V and J segments appeared biased in thymic and blood repertoires. Related research reported highly overlapping thymic repertoires among unrelated individuals.

The sequenced sample consisted of thymocytes. The chain uses TRBV5-4 and TRBJ2-5, with 11 bases lining up with TRBD1. The clonotype originates from a boy less than two years old with a congenital heart defect. CDR3 sequence reads: CASSLRAGTGGGETQYF. The CDR3 region has the DNA TGTGCCAGCAGCTTGAGAGCCGGGACAGGGGGAGGGGAGACCCAGTACTTC.